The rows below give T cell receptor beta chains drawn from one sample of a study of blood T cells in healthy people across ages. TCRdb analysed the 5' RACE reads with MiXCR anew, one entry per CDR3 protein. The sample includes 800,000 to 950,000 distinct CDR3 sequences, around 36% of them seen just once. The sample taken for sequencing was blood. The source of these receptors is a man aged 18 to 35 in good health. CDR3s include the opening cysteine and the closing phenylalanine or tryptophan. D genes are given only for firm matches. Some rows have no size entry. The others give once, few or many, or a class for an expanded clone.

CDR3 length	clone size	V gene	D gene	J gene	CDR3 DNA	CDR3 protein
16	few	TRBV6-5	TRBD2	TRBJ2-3	TGTGCCAGCAGCCGCTCTAGCGGGGGGCCCACAGATACGCAGTATTTT	CASSRSSGGPTDTQYF
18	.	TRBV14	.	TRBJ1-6	TGTGCCAGCAGCCACCCCACGGACTCCAGCTCCTATAATTCACCCCTCCACTTT	CASSHPTDSSSYNSPLHF
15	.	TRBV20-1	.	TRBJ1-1	TGCAGTGCTAAACGCCGCGACAGGATGAACACTGAAGCTTTCTTT	CSAKRRDRMNTEAFF
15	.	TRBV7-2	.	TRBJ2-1	TGTGCCAGCAGCCCATGGGGTTTTATGGCGGAGACCCAGTTCTTC	CASSPWGFMAETQFF
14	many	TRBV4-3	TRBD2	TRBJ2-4	TGCGCCAGCAGCACAGCGGGGGCCAAAAACATTCAGTACTTC	CASSTAGAKNIQYF
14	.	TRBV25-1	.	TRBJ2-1	TGTGCCAGCAGTGCGGGACTGACCTACAATGAGCAGTTCTTC	CASSAGLTYNEQFF
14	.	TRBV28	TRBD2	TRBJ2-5	TGTGCCAGCAGTCTTAGCGGGTCTTGGGAGACCCAGTACTTC	CASSLSGSWETQYF
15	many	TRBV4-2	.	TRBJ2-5	TGTGCCAGCAGCCAAGATGTTCACAGGGAAGAGACCCAGTACTTC	CASSQDVHREETQYF
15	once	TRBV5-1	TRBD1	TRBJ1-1	TGCGCCAGCTTCCGGGACAGGGCTCAAAGCACTGAAGCTTTCTTT	CASFRDRAQSTEAFF
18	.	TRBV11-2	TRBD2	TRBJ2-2	TGTGCCAGCAGCCGCTGGACTAGCGGGGGGAATAACACCGGGGAGCTGTTTTTT	CASSRWTSGGNNTGELFF
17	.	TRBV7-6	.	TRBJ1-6	TGTGCCAGCAGCTCCCAGGACAGAGAGAACTATAATTCACCCCTCCACTTT	CASSSQDRENYNSPLHF
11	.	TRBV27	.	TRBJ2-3	TGTGCCAGCGAGGGTCCAGATACGCAGTATTTT	CASEGPDTQYF
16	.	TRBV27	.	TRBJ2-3	TGTGCCAGCAGTCCCGGGCCCCCTCTCGAGACAGGTACGCAGTATTTT	CASSPGPPLETGTQYF
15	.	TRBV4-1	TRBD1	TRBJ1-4	TGCGCCAGCAGCCGATTGACAGGGGGAAATGAAAAACTGTTTTTT	CASSRLTGGNEKLFF
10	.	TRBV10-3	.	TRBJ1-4	TGTGCCATCAGGGACCGGGACCCGTTTTTT	CAIRDRDPFF
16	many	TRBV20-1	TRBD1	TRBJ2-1	TGCAGTGCTAGAGATGCAGACAGGGGGGACTACAATGAGCAGTTCTTC	CSARDADRGDYNEQFF